The clone carrying this TCR beta chain was seen a few times. What it recognizes is unknown. This sample is part of a study of type 1 and type 2 diabetes patients. The study, taken as a whole, reports: Some expanded clones seen only in T1D might occur in additional T2D or control samples. A median of one highly-expanded CD4+ clone, covering approximately 4% of reads, occurred in type 2 diabetes. Between type 2 diabetes and control samples, V and J usage averaged around 0.97 correlation.

Amplification started from genomic DNA. The TCR beta CDR3 region was amplified using 30 forward and 13 reverse primers. TCRdb ran MiXCR on the multiplex PCR reads and lists one entry per CDR3 protein. The sample records 250,000 or so distinct CDR3 sequences, roughly 48% being singletons. Each participant gave ten milliliters of peripheral blood. The CDR3 is 15 amino acids. V gave up 0 bases and J gave up 2 bases; unmatched junction bases: 3. Germline V gives CDR1 SGDLS, CDR2 YYNGEE. This receptor was obtained from a man younger than 30 with type 2 diabetes. The rearrangement joins TRBV9 to TRBJ2-7, with TRBD2 matching 9 bases. The specimen was peripheral blood mononuclear cells (PBMCs). The DNA of the CDR3 is TGTGCCAGCAGCGTAGACGGCGGGAGGGCCTACGAGCAGTACTTC. It codes for CASSVDGGRAYEQYF.